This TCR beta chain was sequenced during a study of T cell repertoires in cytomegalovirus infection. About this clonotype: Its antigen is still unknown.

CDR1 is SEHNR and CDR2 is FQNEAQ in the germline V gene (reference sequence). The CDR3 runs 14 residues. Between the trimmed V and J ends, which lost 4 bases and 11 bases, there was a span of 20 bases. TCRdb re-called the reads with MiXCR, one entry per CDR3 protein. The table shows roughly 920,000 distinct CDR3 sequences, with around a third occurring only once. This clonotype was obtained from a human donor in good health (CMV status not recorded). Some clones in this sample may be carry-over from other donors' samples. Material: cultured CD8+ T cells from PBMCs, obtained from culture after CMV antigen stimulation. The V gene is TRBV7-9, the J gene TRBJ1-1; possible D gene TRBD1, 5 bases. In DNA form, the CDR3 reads TGTGCCAGCAGCTCCTTTGCCGGGACTATCGACGCTTTCTTT. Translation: CASSSFAGTIDAFF.